These 19 T cell receptor beta chains originate from one sample sequenced in a study of cytomegalovirus exposure and HLA in healthy donors. This PCR relied on a set of 60 Vbeta primers and 13 Jbeta primers. Using immunoSEQ multiplex PCR, the repertoire was profiled, and TCRdb retains in-frame clones only, with some absent. The table shows about 140,000 clones, with around 80% occurring only once. The sequencing sample was made of PBMCs. These receptors were collected from a female donor in good health and CMV-seronegative.

This rearrangement joins TRBV19 to TRBJ1-5, with D unclear. Germline CDR1 reads LNHDA; CDR2 reads SQIVND (reference sequence). The CDR3 is 15 residues long. V was trimmed by 3 bases and J by 2 bases, leaving 11 bases between them. CDR3 sequence (DNA): TGTGCCAGTAGTATTCCCGCAGTGGGCAATCAGCCCCAGCATTTT. Translation: CASSIPAVGNQPQHF.

The J gene is TRBJ2-3, the V gene TRBV27; 10 nucleotides agree with TRBD2. The J segment lost 4 bases and the V segment lost 3 bases, leaving 4 bases of the junction unmatched. The CDR3 is 15 residues long. Germline V CDR1 and CDR2: MNHEY, SMNVEV (reference sequence). Here the CDR3 reads CASSFALAGPDTQYF. For the CDR3, the DNA is TGTGCCAGCAGTTTCGCACTAGCGGGGCCAGATACGCAGTATTTT.

This rearrangement joins TRBV7-9 to TRBJ2-2, with TRBD1 matching over 8 bases. This CDR3 is built from 15 residues. J was trimmed by 4 bases and V by 4 bases; bases with no gene match: 5. Germline CDR1 is SEHNR and CDR2 is FQNEAQ (reference sequence). The CDR3 DNA reads as TGTGCCAGCAGCTCCCCGGACAGGGCCACCGGGGAGCTGTTTTTT. It specifies CASSSPDRATGELFF.

This clone was found a few times. The V gene is TRBV2, the J gene TRBJ1-2; 7 positions match TRBD1. The CDR3 is 13 amino acids. CDR1 and CDR2 from the germline V gene are SNHLY and FYNNEI. Trimming removed 5 bases from V and 4 bases from J; junction bases left unmatched: 4. CDR3 sequence reads: CASSYGQVYGYTF. CDR3 bases: TGTGCCAGCAGTTATGGACAGGTCTATGGCTACACCTTC.

Remarks on this clone: A read error may account for a junction end that differs from germline. Distinct nucleotide sequences in the sample also encode this CDR3. Here the CDR3 reads CASSFTSGNTEAFF. CDR3 in DNA: TGCGCCAGCAGTTTTACATCAGGGAACACTGAAGCTTTCTTT. The chain uses TRBV28 and TRBJ1-1, with D unresolved. This CDR3 is built from 14 residues. CDR1 and CDR2 from the germline V gene are MDHEN and SYDVKM.

The V and J genes are TRBV19 and TRBJ1-1; D perhaps matches TRBD1 (5 bases). Germline CDR1 and CDR2: LNHDA and SQIVND (reference sequence). The ends were cut back, 5 bases at V and 1 base at J, with 11 bases in the middle. The CDR3 spans 14 residues. CDR3 amino acids: CASSPETANTEAFF. DNA of the CDR3: TGTGCCAGTAGTCCCGAGACAGCGAACACTGAAGCTTTCTTT.

The chain joins TRBV9 to TRBJ2-2; a weak D match, TRBD1 (5 bases). Trimming took 4 bases from V and 1 from J, leaving 8 bases between them. CDR3 length: 14 residues. Looked up from germline, CDR1 is SGDLS and CDR2 is YYNGEE. The CDR3 DNA follows: TGTGCCAGCAGCCCCGGACAGAACACCGGGGAGCTGTTTTTT. Translated, it gives CASSPGQNTGELFF. Using reference TRBV9 and TRBJ2-2 for the parts outside the CDR3, the full variable domain is DSGVTQTPKHLITATGQRVTLRCSPRSGDLSVYWYQQSLDQGLQFLIQYYNGEERAKGNILERFSAQQFPDLHSELNLSSLELGDSALYFCASSPGQNTGELFFGEGSRLTVL.

The rearrangement joins TRBV7-9 to TRBJ1-1; D is possibly TRBD1 (5 bases). The CDR3 has 16 residues. The V gene lost 7 bases and the J gene lost 2 bases, with 20 bases spanning the gap. Germline CDR1 SEHNR, CDR2 FQNEAQ (reference sequence). CDR3 coding DNA: TGTGCCAGCACCACAAGTCTCAGACAGCCCAACACTGAAGCTTTCTTT. Its protein product is CASTTSLRQPNTEAFF.

CDR3: CASSLGQPSYEQYF. The CDR3 nucleotides read TGTGCCAGCAGCTTGGGACAGCCCTCCTACGAGCAGTACTTC. The genes are TRBV5-6 and TRBJ2-7; D perhaps matches TRBD1 (5 bases). CDR3 length: 14 residues. V dropped 0 bases and J dropped 0 bases, with 7 bases sitting between them. Germline V gene lookup returns CDR1 SGHDT and CDR2 YYEEEE.

The chain combines TRBV14 with TRBJ1-2; 9 nucleotides agree with TRBD1. CDR3 length: 13 residues. Germline values: CDR1 SGHDN, CDR2 FVKESK. The junction had 5 bases not matched to a gene; V was cut back by 4 bases and J by 8 bases. CDR3 sequence (DNA): TGTGCCAGCAGCCCAGGACAGGGGACAGGCTACACCTTC. It translates to CASSPGQGTGYTF.

V and J are TRBV9 and TRBJ2-1; 12 bases fit TRBD2. The V gene end was trimmed by 4 bases and the J gene end by 4 bases; junction bases not matched to a gene: 3. Germline CDR1 reads SGDLS; CDR2 reads YYNGEE. This CDR3 comprises 15 residues. CDR3 in amino acids: CASSTLAGGYNEQFF. The CDR3 coding sequence is TGTGCCAGCAGCACCCTAGCGGGAGGGTACAATGAGCAGTTCTTC.

The chain uses TRBV7-9 and TRBJ1-1; 9 nucleotides line up with TRBD1. Germline V gene data show CDR1 as SEHNR and CDR2 as FQNEAQ (reference sequence). The CDR3 is 16 amino acids. Losses at the gene ends were 5 bases for V and 0 bases for J; bases not matched to a gene: 7. CDR3: CASSIRTGGLNTEAFF. In DNA form, the CDR3 reads TGTGCCAGCAGCATTAGAACAGGGGGCCTGAACACTGAAGCTTTCTTT. The variable domain in full, with the rest retrieved from reference TRBV7-9 and TRBJ1-1, is DTGVSQNPRHKITKRGQNVTFRCDPISEHNRLYWYRQTLGQGPEFLTYFQNEAQLEKSRLLSDRFSAERPKGSFSTLEIQRTEQGDSAMYLCASSIRTGGLNTEAFFGQGTRLTVV.

This sequence joins TRBV9 and TRBJ2-1; weak D call: TRBD2 (5 bases). The germline V and J ends were trimmed by 0 bases and 9 bases, with 10 bases remaining between them. Germline assignment: CDR1 SGDLS and CDR2 YYNGEE. The CDR3 consists of 13 residues. The CDR3 coding sequence is TGTGCCAGCAGCGTAGTGGTAGAGGGTGAGCAGTTCTTC. The encoded protein is CASSVVVEGEQFF.

The V gene is TRBV29-1, the J gene TRBJ2-4, with 7 bases fitting TRBD2. Germline-derived CDR1 and CDR2 are SQVTM and ANQGSEA. Trimming removed 3 bases from V and 6 bases from J; junction bases left unmatched: 5. The CDR3 runs 13 residues. CDR3 region: CSVEGREGNIQYF. The CDR3 nucleotides are TGCAGCGTTGAGGGCAGGGAGGGAAACATTCAGTACTTC.

The chain carries TRBV28 and TRBJ1-1; unclear D gene. The CDR3 runs 13 residues. Looked up from germline, CDR1 is MDHEN and CDR2 is SYDVKM. V was cut by 6 bases and J by 3 bases, with 11 bases left in between. DNA of the CDR3: TGTGCCAGCAGGTCGGGAGATTACACTGAAGCTTTCTTT. As protein: CASRSGDYTEAFF.

The chain is built from TRBV6-5 and TRBJ2-7; tentatively, D is TRBD1 (5 bases). V was shortened by 4 bases and J by 5 bases, with 15 bases between the two germline ends. Germline V gene sequence: CDR1 MNHEY, CDR2 SVGAGI. CDR3 size: 14 residues. The CDR3 here is CASSFAGRPNEQYF. In nucleotides, the CDR3 is TGTGCCAGCAGTTTTGCAGGGCGACCGAACGAGCAGTACTTC.

V is TRBV5-1 and J is TRBJ2-2; tentatively, D is TRBD2 (6 bases). V shed 4 bases and J shed 3 bases, with 10 bases lying between them. Germline-derived CDR1 and CDR2 are SGHRS and YFSETQ. CDR3 size: 14 residues. The CDR3: CASSSSGDTGELFF. DNA of the CDR3: TGCGCCAGCAGCAGTAGCGGAGACACCGGGGAGCTGTTTTTT.

The rearrangement joins TRBV19 to TRBJ1-2; TRBD1 is a possible D gene (5 bases). Germline CDR1 LNHDA, CDR2 SQIVND (reference sequence). The CDR3 loop spans 15 amino acids. The V end lost 6 bases, the J end lost 2 bases, and 16 bases lay between the germline ends. The CDR3 loop is CASSPRGTANYGYTF. In DNA, the CDR3 is TGTGCCAGTAGCCCCCGGGGGACTGCCAACTATGGCTACACCTTC.

The V gene is TRBV5-1, the J gene TRBJ2-3, with 10 bases identical to TRBD2. This CDR3 contains 14 residues. With 4 bases clipped from V and 1 base from J, the junction kept 0 bases outside the gene matches. The germline gives CDR1 SGHRS, CDR2 YFSETQ. CDR3 coding DNA: TGCGCCAGCAGCAGCGGGGGGGGCACAGATACGCAGTATTTT. Its protein is CASSSGGGTDTQYF.